The 9 T cell receptor beta chains reported below all come from one sample, sequenced in a study of OX40 agonist ivuxolimab in advanced cancers. Assay used: immunoSEQ multiplex PCR; TCRdb lists only in-frame clones, some missing. The repertoire holds roughly 81,000 clones, with around 90% as singletons. The sample was CD4+ or CD8+ T cells sorted from blood, taken in a trial of the OX40 agonist ivuxolimab. The receptors here all came from an adult with an advanced solid tumor such as melanoma, head and neck, liver or kidney cancer.

The chain links TRBV6-6 to TRBJ2-2; 8 bases map to TRBD1. The junction had 6 bases not matched to a gene; V was cut back by 5 bases and J by 4 bases. CDR3 length: 15 amino acids. From germline, CDR1 is MNHNY and CDR2 SVGAGI (reference sequence). The CDR3 spells CASSTGTGLTGELFF. CDR3 DNA sequence: TGTGCCAGCAGTACGGGGACAGGTCTCACCGGGGAGCTGTTTTTT.

This clone came up once. The chain links TRBV2 to TRBJ1-4; no firm D call. The CDR3 is made up of 16 amino acids. In germline, CDR1 is SNHLY, CDR2 FYNNEI. Trimming cost V 1 base and J 5 bases, with 14 bases left between them. CDR3 residues: CASSEGRQALNEKLFF. CDR3 in DNA: TGTGCCAGCAGTGAAGGAAGGCAGGCATTGAATGAAAAACTGTTTTTT.

This chain links TRBV6-6 with TRBJ1-3; D unclear. Germline CDR1 reads MNHNY; CDR2 reads SVGAGI (reference sequence). Trimming pared 6 bases from V and 4 bases from J, leaving 13 bases between. The CDR3 extends over 14 amino acids. CDR3 coding DNA: TGTGCCAGCAGCTACGGGGAAGCCGGAAACACCATATATTTT. Amino acid sequence: CASSYGEAGNTIYF.

This chain links TRBV7-3 with TRBJ2-1, with TRBD2 as a possible D gene (7 bases). V lost 5 bases and J 9 bases, leaving 17 bases between the germline ends. CDR1 is SGHTA and CDR2 is FQGTGA in the germline V gene. The CDR3 is 14 residues long. CDR3 residues: CASSPFSGGGEQFF. The DNA of the CDR3 is TGTGCCAGCAGCCCCTTTTCGGGGGGCGGTGAGCAGTTCTTC.

This rearrangement joins TRBV18 to TRBJ2-5; 7 bases are shared with TRBD1. The V gene's germline CDR1 is KGHSH and CDR2 LQKENI. There are 14 residues in the CDR3. V lost 3 bases to trimming and J lost 3 bases; unmatched junction nucleotides: 4. The DNA for the CDR3 is TGTGCCAGCTCACCTTCCGGGACAGAAGAGACCCAGTACTTC. As protein: CASSPSGTEETQYF.

As concerns this clone: The CDR3 does not end in the conserved phenylalanine or tryptophan, so this is likely a read error. The chain has TRBV11-2 and TRBJ1-6, with D perhaps TRBD1 (5 bases). Germline CDR1 reads SGHAT; CDR2 reads FQNNGV. The CDR3 contains 15 residues. V was cut by 2 bases and J by 8 bases, with 13 bases left in between. The CDR3 region has the DNA TGTGCCAGCAGCTTATTCAGGGATGGAGATTCACCCCTCCACCTT. It codes for CASSLFRDGDSPLHL.

The chain links TRBV9 to TRBJ1-1, with a possible D match to TRBD1 (6 bases). From germline, CDR1 is SGDLS and CDR2 YYNGEE. CDR3 size: 15 residues. Trimming took off 0 bases at V and 1 base at J, with 10 bases between the two ends. The CDR3 sequence: CASSVGLGANTEAFF. DNA of the CDR3: TGTGCCAGCAGCGTAGGGCTGGGGGCGAACACTGAAGCTTTCTTT.

This sequence joins TRBV5-1 and TRBJ2-5; maybe TRBD2 (6 bases). The germline CDR1 and CDR2 sequences are SGHRS and YFSETQ. The V gene lost 5 bases and the J gene lost 5 bases, with 13 bases spanning the gap. The CDR3 spans 13 residues. As DNA, the CDR3 is TGCGCCAGCAGGACGGGGGTTGGCGAGACCCAGTACTTC. As protein: CASRTGVGETQYF. Full variable domain (rest looked up from reference TRBV5-1 and TRBJ2-5): KAGVTQTPRYLIKTRGQQVTLSCSPISGHRSVSWYQQTPGQGLQFLFEYFSETQRNKGNFPGRFSGRQFSNSRSEMNVSTLELGDSALYLCASRTGVGETQYFGPGTRLLVL.

The CDR3 DNA follows: TGTGCCAGCAGCTCCGGTGGCAATCAGCCCCAGCATTTT. Translating gives CASSSGGNQPQHF. The gene calls are TRBV9 and TRBJ1-5; no clear D. This CDR3 region has 13 residues. Trimming removed 4 bases from V and 2 bases from J, with 7 bases in between. Germline CDR1 reads SGDLS; CDR2 reads YYNGEE.